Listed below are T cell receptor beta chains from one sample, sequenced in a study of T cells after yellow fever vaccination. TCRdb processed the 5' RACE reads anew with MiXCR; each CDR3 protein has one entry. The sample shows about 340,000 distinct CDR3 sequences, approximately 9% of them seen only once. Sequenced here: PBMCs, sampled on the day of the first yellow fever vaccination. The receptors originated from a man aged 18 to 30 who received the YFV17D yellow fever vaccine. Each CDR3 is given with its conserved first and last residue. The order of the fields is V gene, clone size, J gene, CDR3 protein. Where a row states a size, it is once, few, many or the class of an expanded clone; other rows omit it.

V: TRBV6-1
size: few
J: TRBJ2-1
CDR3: CASSRGGGTYNEQFF

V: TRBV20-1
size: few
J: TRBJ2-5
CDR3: CSAPVGGALETQYF

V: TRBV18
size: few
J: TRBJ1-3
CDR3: CASSPAGEAGNTIYF

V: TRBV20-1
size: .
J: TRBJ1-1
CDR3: CSATPRGVARDLAFF

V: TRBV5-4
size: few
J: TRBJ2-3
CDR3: CASSSKTSGITDTQYF

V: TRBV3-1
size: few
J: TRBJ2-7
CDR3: CASSQVGTEPYEQYF

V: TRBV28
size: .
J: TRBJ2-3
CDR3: CASSTPSPRTQYF

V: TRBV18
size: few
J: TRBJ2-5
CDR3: CASSPTSGQETQYF

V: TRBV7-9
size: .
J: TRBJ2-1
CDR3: CASSLFDGQGEQFF

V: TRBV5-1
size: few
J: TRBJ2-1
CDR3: CASSPRTSGPAYNEQFF

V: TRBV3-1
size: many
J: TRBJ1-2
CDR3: CASSHSWDDVGYTF

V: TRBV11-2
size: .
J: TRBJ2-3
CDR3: CASSPHQGQGKLEQADTQYF

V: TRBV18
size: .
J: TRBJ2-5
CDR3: CASSPYNEETQYF

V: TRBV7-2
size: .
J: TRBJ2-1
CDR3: CASSLAGGTGGINEQFF

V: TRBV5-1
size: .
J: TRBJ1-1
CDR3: CASSSQGGGGTEAFF

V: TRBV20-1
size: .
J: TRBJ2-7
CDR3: CSATSGGAGQYEQYF

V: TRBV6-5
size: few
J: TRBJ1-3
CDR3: CASSYSVLGNTIYF

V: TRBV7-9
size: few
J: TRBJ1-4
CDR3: CASSGRADEKLFF

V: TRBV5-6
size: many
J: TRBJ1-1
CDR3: CASSLVPTGYNTEAFF

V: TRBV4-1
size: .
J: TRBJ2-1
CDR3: CASSTLAGGNNEQFF

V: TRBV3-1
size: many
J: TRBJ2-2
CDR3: CASSQGTGATGELFF

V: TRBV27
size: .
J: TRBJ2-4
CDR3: CASTTGFGNIQYF

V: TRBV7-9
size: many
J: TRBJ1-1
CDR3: CASSTSFGQGGTEAFF

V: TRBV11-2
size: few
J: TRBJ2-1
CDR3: CASSSVAGAYYNEQFF

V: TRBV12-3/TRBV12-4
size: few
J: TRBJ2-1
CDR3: CASTPGLPTNEQFF

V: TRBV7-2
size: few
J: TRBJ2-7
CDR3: CASSFRGGKAYEQYF

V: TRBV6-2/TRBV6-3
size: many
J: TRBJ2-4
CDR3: CASSTGENIQYF

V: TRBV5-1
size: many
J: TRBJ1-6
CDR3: CASSWGQGGSYNSPLHF